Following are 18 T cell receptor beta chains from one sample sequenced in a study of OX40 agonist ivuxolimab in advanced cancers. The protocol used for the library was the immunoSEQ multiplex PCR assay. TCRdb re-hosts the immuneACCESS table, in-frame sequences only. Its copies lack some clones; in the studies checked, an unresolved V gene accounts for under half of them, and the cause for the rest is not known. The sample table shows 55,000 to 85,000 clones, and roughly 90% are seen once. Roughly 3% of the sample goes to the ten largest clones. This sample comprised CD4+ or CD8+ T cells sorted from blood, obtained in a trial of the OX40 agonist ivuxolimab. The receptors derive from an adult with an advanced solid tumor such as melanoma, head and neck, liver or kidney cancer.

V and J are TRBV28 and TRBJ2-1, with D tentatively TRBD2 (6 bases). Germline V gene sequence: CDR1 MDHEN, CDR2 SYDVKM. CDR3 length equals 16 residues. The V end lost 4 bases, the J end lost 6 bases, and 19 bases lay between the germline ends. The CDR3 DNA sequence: TGTGCCAGCAGTTCCTACGGGACTTTCAGGGCCAATGAGCAGTTCTTC. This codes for CASSSYGTFRANEQFF.

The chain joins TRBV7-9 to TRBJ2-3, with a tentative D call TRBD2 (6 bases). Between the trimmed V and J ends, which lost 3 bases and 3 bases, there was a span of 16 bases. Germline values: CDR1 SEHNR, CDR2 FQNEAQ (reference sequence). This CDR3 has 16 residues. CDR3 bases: TGTGCCAGCAGCTTGGGTTTGGCGGGGCAAACAGATACGCAGTATTTT. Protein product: CASSLGLAGQTDTQYF.

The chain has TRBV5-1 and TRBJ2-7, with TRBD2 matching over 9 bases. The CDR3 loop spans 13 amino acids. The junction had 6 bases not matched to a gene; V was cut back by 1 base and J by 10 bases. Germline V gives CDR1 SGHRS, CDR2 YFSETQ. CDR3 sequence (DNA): TGCGCCAGCAGCTTGACACTAGCGGGTGTACAGTACTTC. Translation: CASSLTLAGVQYF. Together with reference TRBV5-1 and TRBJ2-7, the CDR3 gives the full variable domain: KAGVTQTPRYLIKTRGQQVTLSCSPISGHRSVSWYQQTPGQGLQFLFEYFSETQRNKGNFPGRFSGRQFSNSRSEMNVSTLELGDSALYLCASSLTLAGVQYFGPGTRLTVT.

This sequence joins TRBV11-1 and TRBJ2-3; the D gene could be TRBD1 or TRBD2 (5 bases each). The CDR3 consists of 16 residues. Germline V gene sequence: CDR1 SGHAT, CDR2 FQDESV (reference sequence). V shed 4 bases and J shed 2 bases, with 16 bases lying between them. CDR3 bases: TGTGCCAGCAGCTGGGGGTGGAGCGGTTCCACAGATACGCAGTATTTT. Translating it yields CASSWGWSGSTDTQYF.

The CDR3 reads CASSLLDRKNIQYF. In DNA, the CDR3 is TGTGCCAGCAGTTTACTTGACAGGAAAAACATTCAGTACTTC. The rearrangement links TRBV28 to TRBJ2-4; maybe TRBD1 (6 bases). V shed 2 bases and J shed 4 bases, with 9 bases lying between them. The CDR3 consists of 14 residues. Germline V CDR1 and CDR2: MDHEN, SYDVKM.

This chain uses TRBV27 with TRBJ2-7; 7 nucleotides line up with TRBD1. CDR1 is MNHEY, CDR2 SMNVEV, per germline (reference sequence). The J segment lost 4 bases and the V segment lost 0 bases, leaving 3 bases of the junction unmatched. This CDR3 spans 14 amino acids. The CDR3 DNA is TGTGCCAGCAGTTTATCGTACAGGGGTTACGAGCAGTACTTC. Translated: CASSLSYRGYEQYF.

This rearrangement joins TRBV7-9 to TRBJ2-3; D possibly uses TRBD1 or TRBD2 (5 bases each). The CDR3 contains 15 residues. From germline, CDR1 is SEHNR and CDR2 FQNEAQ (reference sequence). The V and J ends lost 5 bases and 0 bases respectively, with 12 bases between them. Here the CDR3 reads CASSPGTPSTDTQYF. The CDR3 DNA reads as TGTGCCAGCAGCCCTGGGACCCCGAGCACAGATACGCAGTATTTT.

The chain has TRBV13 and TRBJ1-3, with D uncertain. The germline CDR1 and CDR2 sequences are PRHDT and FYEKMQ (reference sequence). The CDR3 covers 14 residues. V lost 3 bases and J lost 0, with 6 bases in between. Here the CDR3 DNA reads TGTGCCAGCAGCTTGACACTCTCTGGAAACACCATATATTTT. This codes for CASSLTLSGNTIYF.

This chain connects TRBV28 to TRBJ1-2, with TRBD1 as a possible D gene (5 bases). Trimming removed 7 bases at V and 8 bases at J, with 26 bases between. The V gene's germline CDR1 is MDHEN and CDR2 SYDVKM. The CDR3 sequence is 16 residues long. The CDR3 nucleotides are TGTGCCAGCACCGAGAACCGTGACAGCCTCAGTCGGGGCTACACCTTC. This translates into CASTENRDSLSRGYTF.

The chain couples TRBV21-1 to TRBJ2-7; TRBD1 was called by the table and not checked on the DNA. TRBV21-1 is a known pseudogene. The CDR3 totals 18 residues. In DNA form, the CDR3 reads TGTGCCAGCAGCAACTTTACGGGACAGGGGACCTCTTCCTACGAGCAGTACTTC. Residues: CASSNFTGQGTSSYEQYF.

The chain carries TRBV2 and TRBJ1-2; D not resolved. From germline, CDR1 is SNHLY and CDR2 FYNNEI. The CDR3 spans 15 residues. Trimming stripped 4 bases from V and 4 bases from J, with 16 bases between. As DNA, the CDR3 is TGTGCCAGCAGTGTCTCAGGTGGCACCAGCTATGGCTACACCTTC. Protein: CASSVSGGTSYGYTF.

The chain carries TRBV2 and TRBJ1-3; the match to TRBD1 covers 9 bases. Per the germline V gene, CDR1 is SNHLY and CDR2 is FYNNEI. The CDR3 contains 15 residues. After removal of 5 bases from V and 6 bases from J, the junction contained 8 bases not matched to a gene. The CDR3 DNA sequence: TGTGCCAGCAGTCCCGGGACAGGGTTGTCAAACACCATATATTTT. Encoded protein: CASSPGTGLSNTIYF.

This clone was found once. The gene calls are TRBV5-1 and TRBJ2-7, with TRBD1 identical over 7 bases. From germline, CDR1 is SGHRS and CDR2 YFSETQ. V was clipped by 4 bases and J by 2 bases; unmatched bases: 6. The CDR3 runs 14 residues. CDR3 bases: TGCGCCAGCAGCATCGGGACAGTCACCTACGAGCAGTACTTC. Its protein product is CASSIGTVTYEQYF.

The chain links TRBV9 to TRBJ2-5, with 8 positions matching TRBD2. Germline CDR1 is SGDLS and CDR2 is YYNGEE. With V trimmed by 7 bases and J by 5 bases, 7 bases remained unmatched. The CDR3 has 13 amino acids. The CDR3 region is CASGAGEGETQYF. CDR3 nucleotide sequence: TGTGCCAGCGGAGCGGGGGAGGGGGAGACCCAGTACTTC.

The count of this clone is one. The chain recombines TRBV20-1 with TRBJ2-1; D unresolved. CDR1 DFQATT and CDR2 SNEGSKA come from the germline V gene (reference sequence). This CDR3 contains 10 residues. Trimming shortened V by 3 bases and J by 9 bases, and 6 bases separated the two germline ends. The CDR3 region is CSASRREQFF. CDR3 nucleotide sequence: TGCAGTGCTAGCAGGCGTGAGCAGTTCTTC.

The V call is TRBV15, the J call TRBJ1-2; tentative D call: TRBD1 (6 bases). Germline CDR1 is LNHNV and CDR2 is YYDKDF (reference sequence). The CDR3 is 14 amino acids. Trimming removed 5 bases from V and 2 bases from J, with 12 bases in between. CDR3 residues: CATSLTGSNYGYTF. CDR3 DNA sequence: TGTGCCACCAGCCTAACAGGGAGCAACTATGGCTACACCTTC. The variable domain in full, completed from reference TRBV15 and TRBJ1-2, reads DAMVIQNPRYQVTQFGKPVTLSCSQTLNHNVMYWYQQKSSQAPKLLFHYYDKDFNNEADTPDNFQSRRPNTSFCFLDIRSPGLGDTAMYLCATSLTGSNYGYTFGSGTRLTVV.

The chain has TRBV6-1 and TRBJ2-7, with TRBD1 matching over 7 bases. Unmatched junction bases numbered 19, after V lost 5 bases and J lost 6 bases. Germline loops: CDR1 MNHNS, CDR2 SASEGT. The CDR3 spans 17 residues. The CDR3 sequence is CASSQVHFTSTGAEQYF. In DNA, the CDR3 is TGTGCCAGCAGTCAAGTGCACTTCACATCTACAGGGGCCGAGCAGTACTTC.

The CDR3 protein is CASSLGVGANTGELFF. CDR3 in DNA: TGTGCCAGCAGCCTAGGGGTGGGCGCGAACACCGGGGAGCTGTTTTTT. This rearrangement joins TRBV11-2 to TRBJ2-2; weak D call: TRBD1 (5 bases). The CDR3 sequence is 16 residues long. V gave up 5 bases and J gave up 0 bases, with 13 bases separating them. Germline V gives CDR1 SGHAT, CDR2 FQNNGV.